These 9 T cell receptor beta chains were sequenced from one sample in a study of long-term antiretroviral therapy in people with HIV. Sequencing used immunoSEQ v3.0 at survey level. Generated by immunoSEQ multiplex PCR, the TCRdb table keeps only in-frame clones and is missing some. The sample comprises roughly 50,000 clones, around 80% of which are singletons, and approximately 3.2% rests with the top ten. The starting material was unsorted PBMCs, obtained 0.8 years after starting antiretroviral therapy. The receptors originated from a woman aged 18-30 years with HIV.

V gene TRBV19 combines with J gene TRBJ2-3; D remains ambiguous. CDR3 length equals 12 residues. V was pared by 5 bases and J by 5 bases, with 8 bases between. CDR1 is LNHDA, CDR2 SQIVND, per germline (reference sequence). As DNA, the CDR3 is TGTGCCAGTAGTCCCTTGGGAGATACGCAGTATTTT. It encodes CASSPLGDTQYF. The complete variable domain, with remaining parts taken from reference TRBV19 and TRBJ2-3, reads DGGITQSPKYLFRKEGQNVTLSCEQNLNHDAMYWYRQDPGQGLRLIYYSQIVNDFQKGDIAEGYSVSREKKESFPLTVTSAQKNPTAFYLCASSPLGDTQYFGPGTRLTVL.

V gene TRBV19 combines with J gene TRBJ1-1; possible D gene TRBD1, 6 bases. The CDR3 has 17 residues. The V end was cut by 8 bases, the J end by 4 bases, with 26 bases between. Germline lookup yields CDR1 LNHDA and CDR2 SQIVND (reference sequence). The CDR3: CASSPRTARHRGTEAFF. The CDR3 DNA is TGTGCCAGTTCCCCCCGGACAGCTAGGCATAGAGGCACTGAAGCTTTCTTT.

The chain couples TRBV10-3 to TRBJ2-1; D remains unclear. Germline CDR1 is ENHRY and CDR2 is SYGVKD. This CDR3 contains 11 residues. Trimming removed 6 bases at V and 6 bases at J, with 6 bases between. CDR3: CAIRQSNEQFF. CDR3 nucleotides: TGTGCCATCAGGCAAAGCAATGAGCAGTTCTTC.

The count of this clone is one. This chain joins TRBV7-8 and TRBJ2-2; D is uncertain. Germline loops: CDR1 SGHVS, CDR2 FQNEAQ. CDR3 length: 15 residues. Trimming took 3 bases from V and 1 from J, leaving 9 bases between them. CDR3: CASSFDRRNTGELFF. CDR3 sequence (DNA): TGTGCCAGCAGCTTTGATAGGAGGAACACCGGGGAGCTGTTTTTT.

The V and J genes are TRBV2 and TRBJ1-6, with D possibly TRBD1 on 6 matching bases. Germline CDR1 SNHLY, CDR2 FYNNEI. V was pared by 6 bases and J by 0 bases, with 12 bases between. The length of the CDR3 is 16 residues. The CDR3 is CASRTGSSSYNSPLHF. The CDR3 nucleotides are TGTGCCAGCAGAACAGGGTCGAGCTCCTATAATTCACCCCTCCACTTT.

Here the CDR3 DNA reads TGCGCCAGCAGTGACCCGGGACAGGGCTACGAGCAGTACTTC. It encodes CASSDPGQGYEQYF. The gene calls are TRBV10-1 and TRBJ2-7; 9 positions agree with TRBD1. Germline-derived CDR1 and CDR2 are WNHNN and SYGVQD (reference sequence). The V and J ends lost 3 bases and 3 bases, in that order; junction bases with no gene match: 3. The CDR3 is made up of 14 amino acids.

The chain employs TRBV7-2 and TRBJ1-2, with 9 bases identical to TRBD1. Germline assignment: CDR1 SGHTA and CDR2 FQGNSA. The junction had 5 bases not matched to a gene; V was cut back by 4 bases and J by 2 bases. CDR3 size: 15 residues. The CDR3 sequence: CASSSHRGRNYGYTF. The CDR3 nucleotides read TGTGCCAGCAGCTCCCACAGGGGGCGGAACTATGGCTACACCTTC.

This clone has only one observation. The chain links TRBV7-8 to TRBJ2-2; 7 bases fit TRBD2. Germline CDR1 reads SGHVS; CDR2 reads FQNEAQ. The CDR3 length is 15 residues. The ends lost 2 bases at V and 3 bases at J; junction bases unmatched: 3. Here the CDR3 reads CASSLSAGDTGELFF. The CDR3 DNA reads TGTGCCAGCAGCTTATCGGCGGGGGACACCGGGGAGCTGTTTTTT. Filled out from reference TRBV7-8 and TRBJ2-2, the complete variable domain reads GAGVSQSPRYKVAKRGQDVALRCDPISGHVSLFWYQQALGQGPEFLTYFQNEAQLDKSGLPSDRFFAERPEGSVSTLKIQRTQQEDSAVYLCASSLSAGDTGELFFGEGSRLTVL.

V is TRBV10-3 and J is TRBJ2-7, with D possibly TRBD2 on 6 matching bases. This CDR3 region has 14 residues. Germline values: CDR1 ENHRY, CDR2 SYGVKD. The ends were cut back, 6 bases at V and 1 base at J, with 13 bases in the middle. DNA for the CDR3: TGTGCCATCAGCGTCCGGGAGCGGTCCTACGAGCAGTACTTC. Residues: CAISVRERSYEQYF.